These 21 T cell receptor beta chains came from one sample sequenced in a study of T cells in localized non-small cell lung cancer. Sequencing used immunoSEQ multiplex PCR; TCRdb keeps in-frame clones, though not all of them. In the table there are roughly 20,000 clones, approximately 89% of which are singletons. The sample was peripheral blood, taken before any cancer treatment. The receptors shown here come from a man between 35 and 75 years old with stage I lung adenocarcinoma.

The chain couples TRBV9 to TRBJ2-1; 8 bases map to TRBD2. This CDR3 has 16 amino acids. Germline-derived CDR1 and CDR2 are SGDLS and YYNGEE. The V gene end was trimmed by 5 bases and the J gene end by 9 bases; junction bases not matched to a gene: 16. For the CDR3, the DNA is TGTGCCAGCAGTCAAACTACCGGGACTAGGTCGCCTGAGCAGTTCTTC. This gives the protein CASSQTTGTRSPEQFF.

The rearrangement uses TRBV9 and TRBJ1-6, with TRBD1 matching 7 bases. Trimming cost V 0 bases and J 7 bases; bases outside gene matches: 4. Per germline, CDR1 SGDLS and CDR2 YYNGEE. The CDR3 runs to 15 residues. CDR3 nucleotide sequence: TGTGCCAGCAGCGTAGGGTTCAGGGGGAATTCACCCCTCCACTTT. This encodes CASSVGFRGNSPLHF.

A remark on this clone: One end of the junction does not line up with germline, which may come from a read error. V gene TRBV6-1 combines with J gene TRBJ1-1, with D hard to call. Germline V gene data show CDR1 as MNHNS and CDR2 as SASEGT. This CDR3 has 12 amino acids. CDR3 coding DNA: TGTGCCAGCAGTGGCCCTAACAATGAAGCTTTCTTT. It specifies CASSGPNNEAFF.

The chain links TRBV9 to TRBJ2-2; 10 nucleotides agree with TRBD2. Germline assignment: CDR1 SGDLS and CDR2 YYNGEE. CDR3 size: 15 residues. Trimming took 3 bases from V and 4 from J; bases not matched to a gene: 3. The CDR3 protein is CASSGLAGVTGELFF. The CDR3, as DNA: TGTGCCAGCAGCGGTCTAGCGGGGGTCACCGGGGAGCTGTTTTTT. Supplemented by reference TRBV9 and TRBJ2-2, the full variable domain reads DSGVTQTPKHLITATGQRVTLRCSPRSGDLSVYWYQQSLDQGLQFLIQYYNGEERAKGNILERFSAQQFPDLHSELNLSSLELGDSALYFCASSGLAGVTGELFFGEGSRLTVL.

Worth noting for this clone: An end of the junction differs from the germline gene, which may be a read error. The chain recombines TRBV11-2 with TRBJ1-2, with 7 nucleotides matching TRBD1. Per the germline V gene, CDR1 is SGHAT and CDR2 is FQNNGV. This CDR3 comprises 15 residues. The CDR3 sequence: CASSLGVIDSGQSFF. DNA of the CDR3: TGTGCCAGCAGCTTAGGCGTAATAGACTCGGGACAGTCGTTCTTC.

The V call is TRBV21-1, the J call TRBJ2-6. TRBV21-1 is labeled a pseudogene. The CDR3 contains 12 residues. Written as DNA, the CDR3 is TGTGCCAGCAGCCCTCAGGCCAACGTCCTGACTTTC. Translation: CASSPQANVLTF.

The genes are TRBV7-8 and TRBJ2-7; D is unclear. The CDR3 totals 14 residues. The germline V gene has CDR1 SGHVS and CDR2 FQNEAQ. V was pared by 1 base and J by 4 bases, with 11 bases between. CDR3 coding DNA: TGTGCCAGCAGCTTAGAACCCTCAGTGTACGAGCAGTACTTC. Residues: CASSLEPSVYEQYF.

The chain employs TRBV11-2 and TRBJ2-5; possibly TRBD1 for D (6 bases). The CDR3 contains 16 residues. In germline, CDR1 is SGHAT, CDR2 FQNNGV. Trimming took off 1 base at V and 6 bases at J, with 18 bases between the two ends. For the CDR3, the DNA is TGTGCCAGCAGCTTAGTAGCCCCTAGGGGGAGTCAGACCCAGTACTTC. Amino acids: CASSLVAPRGSQTQYF.

This chain connects TRBV11-2 to TRBJ1-6; tentatively, D is TRBD1 (6 bases). The CDR3 covers 14 residues. The ends were cut back, 0 bases at V and 9 bases at J, with 9 bases in the middle. Germline CDR1 reads SGHAT; CDR2 reads FQNNGV. The CDR3 loop is CASSLETGRSPLHF. The CDR3 bases are TGTGCCAGCAGCTTAGAGACAGGACGTTCACCCCTCCACTTT.

Concerning this clone itself: Different DNA sequences within this sample yield the same CDR3. V usage is TRBV6-8 and J usage is TRBJ2-7; possible D gene TRBD2, 6 bases. The ends were cut back, 6 bases at V and 3 bases at J, with 27 bases in the middle. The CDR3 covers 18 residues. Germline-derived CDR1 and CDR2 are MNHGY and SAAAGT. The CDR3 bases are TGTGCCAGCAGACCGGGACTCGATGAACCCGACAGTAGCTACGAGCAGTACTTC. This codes for CASRPGLDEPDSSYEQYF.

The rearrangement uses TRBV11-2 and TRBJ1-2; D is perhaps TRBD1 (5 bases). The ends were cut back, 2 bases at V and 8 bases at J, with 15 bases in the middle. Per germline, CDR1 SGHAT and CDR2 FQNNGV. The CDR3 is made up of 14 amino acids. The CDR3 protein is CASSLSIDSLGYTF. The CDR3, as DNA: TGTGCCAGCAGCTTAAGTATAGACAGTTTGGGCTACACCTTC. The full variable domain, rest sourced from reference TRBV11-2 and TRBJ1-2, is EAGVAQSPRYKIIEKRQSVAFWCNPISGHATLYWYQQILGQGPKLLIQFQNNGVVDDSQLPKDRFSAERLKGVDSTLKIQPAKLEDSAVYLCASSLSIDSLGYTFGSGTRLTVV.

V and J are TRBV6-4 and TRBJ2-1; D not certain. CDR1 and CDR2 (germline): MRHNA, SNTAGT. V lost 5 bases and J lost 0, with 11 bases in between. This CDR3 has 15 residues. The CDR3 region has the DNA TGTGCCAGCAGTCAAGACGTGAGCTCCTACAATGAGCAGTTCTTC. As protein: CASSQDVSSYNEQFF.

The chain links TRBV7-8 to TRBJ1-4; D unresolved. The germline V and J ends were trimmed by 1 base and 8 bases, with 8 bases remaining between them. Looked up from germline, CDR1 is SGHVS and CDR2 is FQNEAQ. The CDR3 is 13 residues long. CDR3 in DNA: TGTGCCAGCAGCTTAGGGGTTCGGGAAAAACTGTTTTTT. Protein sequence: CASSLGVREKLFF.

The chain combines TRBV7-8 with TRBJ1-3, with TRBD1 matching over 7 bases. With V trimmed by 3 bases and J by 1 base, 0 bases remained unmatched. Germline V lookup: CDR1 SGHVS, CDR2 FQNEAQ. This CDR3 has 14 residues. The DNA for the CDR3 is TGTGCCAGCAGCTTGACAGGGTCTGGAAACACCATATATTTT. This gives the protein CASSLTGSGNTIYF.

The chain joins TRBV11-2 to TRBJ2-5; D unresolved. The end of the DNA fits TRBJ2-7 better, so the J call may be wrong. There are 13 residues in the CDR3. Germline-derived CDR1 and CDR2 are SGHAT and FQNNGV. CDR3 nucleotides: TGTGCCAGCAGCTTAGGGAACAACTACGAGCAGTACTTC. It specifies CASSLGNNYEQYF.

V and J are TRBV10-3 and TRBJ1-4; a weak D match, TRBD1 (6 bases). V was cut by 10 bases and J by 8 bases, with 14 bases left in between. Germline loops: CDR1 ENHRY, CDR2 SYGVKD. The CDR3 sequence is 12 residues long. This CDR3 reads CATAPGTEKLFF. DNA of the CDR3: TGTGCCACCGCCCCCGGGACAGAAAAACTGTTTTTT.

This rearrangement joins TRBV27 to TRBJ2-1; 7 nucleotides line up with TRBD1. Germline V gives CDR1 MNHEY, CDR2 SMNVEV (reference sequence). V lost 5 bases, J lost 0 bases, and 7 bases stayed unmatched. This CDR3 has 16 amino acids. The CDR3 sequence is CASSKIQGRSYNEQFF. The CDR3 coding sequence is TGTGCCAGCAGTAAAATACAGGGGCGCTCCTACAATGAGCAGTTCTTC.

This chain connects TRBV7-8 to TRBJ2-3; D gene uncertain. Trimming removed 4 bases at V and 5 bases at J, with 16 bases between. Germline assignment: CDR1 SGHVS and CDR2 FQNEAQ. The CDR3 extends over 15 amino acids. This CDR3 reads CASSSGRPSGDTQYF. The DNA of the CDR3 is TGTGCCAGCAGCTCCGGTAGGCCATCAGGAGATACGCAGTATTTT.

The V call is TRBV15, the J call TRBJ1-1; D ambiguous. CDR3 length: 15 residues. Looked up from germline, CDR1 is LNHNV and CDR2 is YYDKDF (reference sequence). V was cut by 1 base and J by 0 bases, with 9 bases left in between. The CDR3 spells CATSRASSLNTEAFF. For the CDR3, the DNA is TGTGCCACCAGCAGAGCCAGCAGTCTGAACACTGAAGCTTTCTTT.

This clone has just a few counts. The V call is TRBV6-1, the J call TRBJ2-7, with 11 bases lining up with TRBD1. The ends lost 5 bases at V and 2 bases at J; junction bases unmatched: 2. Germline CDR1 and CDR2: MNHNS and SASEGT. The CDR3 loop spans 14 amino acids. The CDR3 spells CASSPGQGAYEQYF. The CDR3 region has the DNA TGTGCCAGCAGTCCGGGACAGGGGGCCTACGAGCAGTACTTC.

V and J are TRBV5-1 and TRBJ2-1; 11 nucleotides agree with TRBD1. Germline trimming cut 4 bases from V and 3 bases from J; bases unmatched to any gene: 3. Germline V gene lookup returns CDR1 SGHRS and CDR2 YFSETQ. The CDR3 sequence is 15 residues long. Written as DNA, the CDR3 is TGCGCCAGCAGCCCGGGACAGGGGGTCTACAATGAGCAGTTCTTC. Its protein product is CASSPGQGVYNEQFF.